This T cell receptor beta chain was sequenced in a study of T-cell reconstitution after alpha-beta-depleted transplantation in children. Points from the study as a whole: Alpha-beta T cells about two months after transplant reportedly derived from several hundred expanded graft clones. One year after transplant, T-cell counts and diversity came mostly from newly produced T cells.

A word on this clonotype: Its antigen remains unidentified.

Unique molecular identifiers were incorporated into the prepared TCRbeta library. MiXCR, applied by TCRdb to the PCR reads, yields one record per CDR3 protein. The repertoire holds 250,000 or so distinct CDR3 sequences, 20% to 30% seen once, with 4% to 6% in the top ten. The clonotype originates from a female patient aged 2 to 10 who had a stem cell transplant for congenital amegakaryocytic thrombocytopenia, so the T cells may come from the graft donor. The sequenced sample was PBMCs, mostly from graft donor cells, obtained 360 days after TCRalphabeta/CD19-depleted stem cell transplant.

The CDR3 reads CASRALGEGQETQYF. Here the CDR3 DNA reads TGTGCCAGCAGGGCACTGGGTGAGGGCCAAGAGACCCAGTACTTC. This sequence joins TRBV25-1 and TRBJ2-5; D is possibly TRBD2 (5 bases). Trimming left V 6 bases short and J 1 base short, with 15 bases between. This CDR3 spans 15 amino acids. Germline CDR1 reads MGHDK; CDR2 reads SYGVNS.